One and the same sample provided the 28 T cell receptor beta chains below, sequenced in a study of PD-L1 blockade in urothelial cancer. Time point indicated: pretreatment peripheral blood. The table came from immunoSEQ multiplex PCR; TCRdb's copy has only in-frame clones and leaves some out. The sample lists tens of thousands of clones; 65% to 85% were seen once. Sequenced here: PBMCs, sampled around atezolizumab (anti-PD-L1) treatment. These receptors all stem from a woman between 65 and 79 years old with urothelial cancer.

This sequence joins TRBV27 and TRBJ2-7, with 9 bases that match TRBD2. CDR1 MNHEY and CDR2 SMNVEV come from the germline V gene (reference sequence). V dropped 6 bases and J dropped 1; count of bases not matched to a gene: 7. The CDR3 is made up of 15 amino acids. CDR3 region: CASSPLAGGSYEQYF. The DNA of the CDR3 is TGTGCCAGCAGCCCCCTTGCGGGAGGGTCCTACGAGCAGTACTTC.

The CDR3 DNA sequence: TGTGCCAGCAGCTCGTTACTAGCGGGAGGGAGTCTCTACAATGAGCAGTTCTTC. Protein sequence: CASSSLLAGGSLYNEQFF. J is TRBJ2-1 and V is TRBV5-4; 13 nucleotides match TRBD2. Germline assignment: CDR1 SGHNT and CDR2 YYREEE (reference sequence). The trim removed 3 bases at V and 3 bases at J, leaving 9 bases unmatched. There are 18 residues in the CDR3.

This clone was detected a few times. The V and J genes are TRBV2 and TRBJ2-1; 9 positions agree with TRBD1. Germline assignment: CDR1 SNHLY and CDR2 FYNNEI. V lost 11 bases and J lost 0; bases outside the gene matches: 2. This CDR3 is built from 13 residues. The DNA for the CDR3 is TGTGCCTCGGGACAGGGCTCCTACAATGAGCAGTTCTTC. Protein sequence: CASGQGSYNEQFF.

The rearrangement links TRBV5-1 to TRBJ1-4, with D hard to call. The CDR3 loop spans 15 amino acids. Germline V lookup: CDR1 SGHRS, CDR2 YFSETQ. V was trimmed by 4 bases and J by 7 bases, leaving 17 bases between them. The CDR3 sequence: CASSPRGGTGEKLFF. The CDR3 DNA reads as TGCGCCAGCAGCCCCCGTGGTGGAACGGGTGAAAAACTGTTTTTT.

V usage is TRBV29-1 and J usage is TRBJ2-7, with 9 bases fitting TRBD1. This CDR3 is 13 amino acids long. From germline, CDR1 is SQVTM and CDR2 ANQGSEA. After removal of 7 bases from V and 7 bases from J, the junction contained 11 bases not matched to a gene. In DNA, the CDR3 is TGCAGCGGTTGGGAACAGGGGGCAAATGAGCAGTACTTC. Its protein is CSGWEQGANEQYF.

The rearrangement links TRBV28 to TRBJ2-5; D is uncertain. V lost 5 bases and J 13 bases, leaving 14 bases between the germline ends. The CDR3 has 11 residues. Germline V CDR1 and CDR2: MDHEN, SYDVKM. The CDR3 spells CASSLRLTWYF. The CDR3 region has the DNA TGTGCCAGCAGTCTGAGACTGACCTGGTACTTC.

CDR3 DNA: TGTGCCAGCAGTAAACAGGGGGACCATGAGCAGTTCTTC. It codes for CASSKQGDHEQFF. V and J are TRBV4-2 and TRBJ2-1; TRBD1 matches 8 bases. Germline CDR1 LGHNA, CDR2 YNFKEQ. The CDR3 is 13 residues long. V shed 6 bases, J shed 8 bases, and the junction held 6 bases outside the gene matches.

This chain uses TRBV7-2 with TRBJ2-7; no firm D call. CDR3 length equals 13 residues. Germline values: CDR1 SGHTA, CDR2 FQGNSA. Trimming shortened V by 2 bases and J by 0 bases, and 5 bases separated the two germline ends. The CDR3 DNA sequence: TGTGCCAGCAGCTTAACAGACTCCTACGAGCAGTACTTC. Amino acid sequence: CASSLTDSYEQYF.

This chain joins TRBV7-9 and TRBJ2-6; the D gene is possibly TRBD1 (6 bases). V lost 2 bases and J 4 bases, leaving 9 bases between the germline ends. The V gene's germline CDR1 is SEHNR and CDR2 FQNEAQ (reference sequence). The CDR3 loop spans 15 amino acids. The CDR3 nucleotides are TGTGCCAGCAGCTTATCAGGGGTCGGGGCCAACGTCCTGACTTTC. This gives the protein CASSLSGVGANVLTF.

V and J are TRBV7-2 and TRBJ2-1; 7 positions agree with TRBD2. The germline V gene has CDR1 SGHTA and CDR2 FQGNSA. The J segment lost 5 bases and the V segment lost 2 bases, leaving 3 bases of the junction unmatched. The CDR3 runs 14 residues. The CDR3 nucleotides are TGTGCCAGCAGCTTATCGGGGGGACACAATGAGCAGTTCTTC. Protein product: CASSLSGGHNEQFF.

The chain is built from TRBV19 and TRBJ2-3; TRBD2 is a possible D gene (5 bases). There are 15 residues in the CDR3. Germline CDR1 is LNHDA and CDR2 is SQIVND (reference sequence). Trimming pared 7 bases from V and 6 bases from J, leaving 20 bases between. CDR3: CASIKSPGRRDTQYF. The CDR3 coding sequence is TGTGCCAGTATCAAATCCCCCGGACGGAGGGATACGCAGTATTTT.

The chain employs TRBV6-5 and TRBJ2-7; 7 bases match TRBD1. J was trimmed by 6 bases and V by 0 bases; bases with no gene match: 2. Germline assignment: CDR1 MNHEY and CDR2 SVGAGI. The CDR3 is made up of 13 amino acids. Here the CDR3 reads CASSYSRGFEQYF. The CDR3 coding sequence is TGTGCCAGCAGTTACTCCAGGGGGTTCGAGCAGTACTTC.

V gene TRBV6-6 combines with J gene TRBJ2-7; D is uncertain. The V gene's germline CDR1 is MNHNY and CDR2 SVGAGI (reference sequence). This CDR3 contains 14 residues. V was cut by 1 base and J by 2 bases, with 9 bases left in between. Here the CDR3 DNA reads TGTGCCAGCAGTTACTGGCAGGTGGCCTACGAGCAGTACTTC. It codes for CASSYWQVAYEQYF.

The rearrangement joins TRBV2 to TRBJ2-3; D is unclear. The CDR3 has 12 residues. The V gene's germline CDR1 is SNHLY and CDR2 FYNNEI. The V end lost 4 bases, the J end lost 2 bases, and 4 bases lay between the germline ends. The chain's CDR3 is CASSANTDTQYF. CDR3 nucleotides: TGTGCCAGCAGTGCCAACACAGATACGCAGTATTTT.

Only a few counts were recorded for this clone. The CDR3, as DNA: TGTGCCACACAACAGGGTAGCAATCAGCCCCAGCATTTT. Translated: CATQQGSNQPQHF. The chain joins TRBV7-9 to TRBJ1-5; D might be TRBD1 (6 bases). The CDR3 consists of 13 residues. V was trimmed by 10 bases and J by 0 bases, leaving 10 bases between them. Germline loops: CDR1 SEHNR, CDR2 FQNEAQ (reference sequence).

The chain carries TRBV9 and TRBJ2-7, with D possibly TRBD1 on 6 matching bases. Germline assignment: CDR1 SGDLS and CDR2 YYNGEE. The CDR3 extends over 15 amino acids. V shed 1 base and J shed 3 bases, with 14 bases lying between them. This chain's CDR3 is CASSVSPGDVYEQYF. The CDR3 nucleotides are TGTGCCAGCAGCGTATCACCAGGGGACGTCTACGAGCAGTACTTC.

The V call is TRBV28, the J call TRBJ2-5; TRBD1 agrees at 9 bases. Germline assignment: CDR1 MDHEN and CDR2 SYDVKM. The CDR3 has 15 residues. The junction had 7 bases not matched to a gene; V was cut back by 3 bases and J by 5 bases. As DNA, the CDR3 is TGTGCCAGCAGTTTTCCACAGGGGGCTGGGGAGACCCAGTACTTC. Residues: CASSFPQGAGETQYF.

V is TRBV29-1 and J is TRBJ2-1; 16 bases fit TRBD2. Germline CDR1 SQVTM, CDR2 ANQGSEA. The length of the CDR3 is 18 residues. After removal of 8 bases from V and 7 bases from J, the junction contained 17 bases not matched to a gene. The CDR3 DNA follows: TGCAGCATGAGACAGGGACTAGCGGGAGGGCCGGGTATGAATGAGCAGTTCTTC. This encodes CSMRQGLAGGPGMNEQFF.

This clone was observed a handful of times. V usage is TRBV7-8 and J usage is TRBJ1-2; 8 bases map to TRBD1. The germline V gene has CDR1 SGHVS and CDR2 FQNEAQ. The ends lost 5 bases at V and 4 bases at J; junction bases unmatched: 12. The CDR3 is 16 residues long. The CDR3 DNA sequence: TGTGCCAGCAGCCCATACCCTGGGACAGGACCCTATGGCTACACCTTC. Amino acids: CASSPYPGTGPYGYTF.

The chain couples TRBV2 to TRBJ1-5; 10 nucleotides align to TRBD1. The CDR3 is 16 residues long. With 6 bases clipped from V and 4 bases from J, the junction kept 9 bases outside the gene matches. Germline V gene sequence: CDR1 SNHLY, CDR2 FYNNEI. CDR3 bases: TGTGCCAGCAGAGAAACCGGGACAGGGGTAAATCAGCCCCAGCATTTT. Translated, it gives CASRETGTGVNQPQHF.

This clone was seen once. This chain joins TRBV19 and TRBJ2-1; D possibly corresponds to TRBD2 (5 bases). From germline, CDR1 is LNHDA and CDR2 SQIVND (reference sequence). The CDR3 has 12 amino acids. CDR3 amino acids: CASGSSYNEQFF. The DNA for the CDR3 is TGTGCTTCTGGGAGCTCCTACAATGAGCAGTTCTTC.

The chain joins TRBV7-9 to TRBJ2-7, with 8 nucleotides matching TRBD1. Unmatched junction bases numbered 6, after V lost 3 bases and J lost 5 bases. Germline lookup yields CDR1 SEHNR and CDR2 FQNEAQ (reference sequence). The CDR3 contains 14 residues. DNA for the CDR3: TGTGCCAGCAGCTTCCAGGGGGCTGGCGACGAGCAGTACTTC. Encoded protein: CASSFQGAGDEQYF.

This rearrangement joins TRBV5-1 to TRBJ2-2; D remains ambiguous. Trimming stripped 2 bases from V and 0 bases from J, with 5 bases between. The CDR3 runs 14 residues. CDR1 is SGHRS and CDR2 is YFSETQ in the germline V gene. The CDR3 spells CASSFVANTGELFF. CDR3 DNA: TGCGCCAGCAGCTTTGTCGCGAACACCGGGGAGCTGTTTTTT.

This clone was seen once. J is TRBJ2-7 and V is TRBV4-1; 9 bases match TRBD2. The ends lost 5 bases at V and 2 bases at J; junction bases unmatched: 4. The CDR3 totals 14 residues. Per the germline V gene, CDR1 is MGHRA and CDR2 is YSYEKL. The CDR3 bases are TGCGCCAGCAGCAGCGGGGGGCAGACCTACGAGCAGTACTTC. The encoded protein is CASSSGGQTYEQYF.

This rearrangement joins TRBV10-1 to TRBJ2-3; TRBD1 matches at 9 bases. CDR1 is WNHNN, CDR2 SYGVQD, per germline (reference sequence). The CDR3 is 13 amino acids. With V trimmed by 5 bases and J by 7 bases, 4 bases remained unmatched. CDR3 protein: CASSTGGKNTQYF. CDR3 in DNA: TGCGCCAGCAGTACAGGGGGCAAAAATACGCAGTATTTT.

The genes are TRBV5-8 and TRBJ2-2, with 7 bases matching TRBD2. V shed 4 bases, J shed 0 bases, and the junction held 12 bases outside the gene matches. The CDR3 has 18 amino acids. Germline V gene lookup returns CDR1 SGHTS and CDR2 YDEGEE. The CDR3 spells CASSPWSTGGPNTGELFF. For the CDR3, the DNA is TGTGCCAGCAGCCCCTGGTCTACGGGAGGCCCGAACACCGGGGAGCTGTTTTTT.

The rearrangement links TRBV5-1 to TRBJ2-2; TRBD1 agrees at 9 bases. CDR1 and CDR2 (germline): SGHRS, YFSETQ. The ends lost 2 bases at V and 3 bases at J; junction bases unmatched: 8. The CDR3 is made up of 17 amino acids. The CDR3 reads CASSFGQGFRDTGELFF. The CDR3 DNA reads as TGCGCCAGCAGCTTCGGACAGGGGTTCAGGGACACCGGGGAGCTGTTTTTT. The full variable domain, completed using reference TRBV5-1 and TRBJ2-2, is KAGVTQTPRYLIKTRGQQVTLSCSPISGHRSVSWYQQTPGQGLQFLFEYFSETQRNKGNFPGRFSGRQFSNSRSEMNVSTLELGDSALYLCASSFGQGFRDTGELFFGEGSRLTVL.

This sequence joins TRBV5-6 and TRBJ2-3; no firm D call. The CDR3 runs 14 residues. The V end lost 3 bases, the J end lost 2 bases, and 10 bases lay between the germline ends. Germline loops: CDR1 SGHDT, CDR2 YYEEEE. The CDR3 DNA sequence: TGTGCCAGCAGCTCCTGGCTAGTCACAGATACGCAGTATTTT. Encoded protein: CASSSWLVTDTQYF.